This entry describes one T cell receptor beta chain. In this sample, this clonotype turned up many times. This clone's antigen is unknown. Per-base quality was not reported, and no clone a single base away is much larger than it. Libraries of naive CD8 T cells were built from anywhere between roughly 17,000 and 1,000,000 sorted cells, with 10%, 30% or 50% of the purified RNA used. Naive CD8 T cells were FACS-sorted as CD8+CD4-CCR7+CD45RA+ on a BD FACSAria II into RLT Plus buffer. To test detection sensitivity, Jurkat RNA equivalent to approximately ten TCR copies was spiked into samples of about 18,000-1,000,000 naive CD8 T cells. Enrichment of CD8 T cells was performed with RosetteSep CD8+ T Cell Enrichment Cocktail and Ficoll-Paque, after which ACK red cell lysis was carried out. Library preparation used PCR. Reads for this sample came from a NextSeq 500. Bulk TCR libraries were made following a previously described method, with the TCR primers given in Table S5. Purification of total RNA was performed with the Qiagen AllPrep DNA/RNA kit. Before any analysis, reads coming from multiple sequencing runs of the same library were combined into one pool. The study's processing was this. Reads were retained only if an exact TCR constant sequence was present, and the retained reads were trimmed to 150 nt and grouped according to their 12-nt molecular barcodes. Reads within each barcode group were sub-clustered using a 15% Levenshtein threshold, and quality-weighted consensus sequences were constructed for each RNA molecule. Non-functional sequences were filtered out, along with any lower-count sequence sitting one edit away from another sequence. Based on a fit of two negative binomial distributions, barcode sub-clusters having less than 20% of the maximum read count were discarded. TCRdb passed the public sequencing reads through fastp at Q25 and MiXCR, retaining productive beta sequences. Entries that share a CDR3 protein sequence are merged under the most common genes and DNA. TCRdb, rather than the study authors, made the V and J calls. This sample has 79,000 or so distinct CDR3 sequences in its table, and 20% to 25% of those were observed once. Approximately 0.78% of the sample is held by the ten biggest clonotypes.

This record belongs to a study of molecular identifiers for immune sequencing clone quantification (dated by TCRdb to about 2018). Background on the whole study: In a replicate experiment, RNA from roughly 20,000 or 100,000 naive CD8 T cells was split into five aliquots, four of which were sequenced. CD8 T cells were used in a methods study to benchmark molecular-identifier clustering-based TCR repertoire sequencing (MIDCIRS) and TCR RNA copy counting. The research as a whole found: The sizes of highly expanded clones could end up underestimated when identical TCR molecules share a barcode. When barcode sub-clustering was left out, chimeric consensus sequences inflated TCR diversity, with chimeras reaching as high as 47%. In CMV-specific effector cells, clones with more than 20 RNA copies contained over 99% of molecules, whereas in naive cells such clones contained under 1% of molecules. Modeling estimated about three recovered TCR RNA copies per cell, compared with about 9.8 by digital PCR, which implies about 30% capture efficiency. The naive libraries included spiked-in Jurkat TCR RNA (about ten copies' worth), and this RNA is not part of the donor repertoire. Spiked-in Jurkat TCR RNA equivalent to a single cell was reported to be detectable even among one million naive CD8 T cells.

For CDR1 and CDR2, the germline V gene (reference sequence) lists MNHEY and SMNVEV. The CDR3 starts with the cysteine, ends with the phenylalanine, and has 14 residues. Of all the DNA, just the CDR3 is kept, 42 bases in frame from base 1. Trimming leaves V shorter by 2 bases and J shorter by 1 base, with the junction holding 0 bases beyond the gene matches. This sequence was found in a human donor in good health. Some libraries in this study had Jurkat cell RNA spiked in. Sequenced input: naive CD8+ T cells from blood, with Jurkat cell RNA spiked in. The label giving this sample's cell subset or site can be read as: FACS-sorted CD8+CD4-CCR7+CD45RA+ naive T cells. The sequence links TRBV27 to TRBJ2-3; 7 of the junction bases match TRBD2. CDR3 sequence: CASSLLAGTDTQYF. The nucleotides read TGTGCCAGCAGTTTACTAGCGGGCACAGATACGCAGTATTTT.